This T cell receptor beta chain was recorded in a study of regulatory T cells in long-lasting Graves disease. Whole-study context: Positive TSH receptor antibodies alongside over 5 years of antithyroid drugs were what marked Graves' disease as persistent. General study points: Persistent disease preferred TRBV28, TRBJ1-2 and TRBJ2-5.

CDR3-region Arm-PCR and iRepertoire HTBI primers produced the TCR beta libraries. Each CDR3 protein gets one entry after TCRdb re-called the multiplex PCR reads with MiXCR. The sample yields some 450,000 distinct CDR3 sequences, around 24% seen once. Time point here: persistent/refractory GD, antithyroid drugs over 5 years with positive TRAb. With RNA extracted from PBMCs as input, the TCR library was made. This clonotype has at least ten counts. Its antigen is undetermined. V was clipped by 0 bases and J by 0 bases, with 14 bases between them. From germline, CDR1 is SQVTM and CDR2 ANQGSEA. CDR3 length equals 16 residues.

The clonotype comes from a female donor with Graves disease. This chain joins TRBV29-1 and TRBJ1-1, with D unresolved. Sample: peripheral blood mononuclear cells (PBMCs), taken when the disease was refractory, from a patient treated with antithyroid drugs. CDR3 in amino acids: CSVEDLISLMNTEAFF. The CDR3 DNA reads as TGCAGCGTTGAAGATCTGATCAGCCTTATGAACACTGAAGCTTTCTTT.